The 31 T cell receptor beta chains in this list originate from one sample, sequenced in a study of T cell repertoires in cytomegalovirus infection. In TCRdb, the reads were re-called with MiXCR into one record per CDR3 protein. The sample has about 740,000 distinct CDR3 sequences, under 40% seen once. The sequencing input was PBMCs. These receptor sequences come from a human donor in good health (CMV status not recorded). Some clones in this sample may be carry-over from other donors' samples.

This clonotype was recorded at least ten times. The chain couples TRBV7-8 to TRBJ1-6; TRBD1 might be the D (5 bases). This CDR3 has 15 residues. V lost 2 bases, J lost 4 bases, and 9 bases lay in between. Germline CDR1 and CDR2: SGHVS and FQNEAQ. In DNA form, the CDR3 reads TGTGCCAGCAGCTTATCAGGGACTTATAATTCACCCCTCCACTTT. The encoded protein is CASSLSGTYNSPLHF.

Note on this clonotype: The missing conserved phenylalanine or tryptophan at the end of this CDR3 makes a read error likely. The V gene is TRBV18, the J gene TRBJ2-7; 10 positions agree with TRBD1. Trimming removed 3 bases from V and 7 bases from J; junction bases left unmatched: 9. CDR1 and CDR2 from the germline V gene are KGHSH and LQKENI. This CDR3 has 15 amino acids. The CDR3 loop reads CASSPRDRGLGEQYL. CDR3 in DNA: TGTGCCAGCTCACCCCGGGACAGGGGATTGGGAGAGCAGTACTTA.

This chain connects TRBV28 to TRBJ1-4; D is possibly TRBD1 (6 bases). The CDR3 runs 13 residues. V dropped 3 bases and J dropped 13 bases, with 15 bases sitting between them. Germline V gene sequence: CDR1 MDHEN, CDR2 SYDVKM. CDR3 sequence (DNA): TGTGCCAGCAGTTTGGAGGGGGGTACAGGACTGTTTTTT. It specifies CASSLEGGTGLFF.

A word on this clonotype: A much larger clonotype is one base distant, so this may be a read error. CDR3 sequence (DNA): TGTGCCAGCAGCACCGAGGGCAGTGAGCAGTACTTC. Amino acids: CASSTEGSEQYF. V usage is TRBV7-6 and J usage is TRBJ2-7; a possible D gene is TRBD2 (5 bases). CDR1 SGHVS and CDR2 FNYEAQ come from the germline V gene. The CDR3 is made up of 12 amino acids. V gave up 5 bases and J gave up 7 bases, with 12 bases separating them.

This clonotype was detected ten times or more. This sequence joins TRBV28 and TRBJ1-2; 10 bases are a match to TRBD1. The length of the CDR3 is 14 residues. CDR1 is MDHEN, CDR2 SYDVKM, per germline. The junction had 4 bases not matched to a gene; V was cut back by 6 bases and J by 3 bases. CDR3 coding DNA: TGTGCCAGCAGGTGGACAGGGGGGCACTATGGCTACACCTTC. Translating gives CASRWTGGHYGYTF.

The V and J genes are TRBV12-3 or TRBV12-4 and TRBJ2-7; 8 nucleotides agree with TRBD2. Unmatched junction bases numbered 11, after V lost 7 bases and J lost 3 bases. This CDR3 has 15 amino acids. The CDR3 DNA reads TGTGCCAGCATTGCCTTTCAGCGGGGGAGCTACGAGCAGTACTTC. Encoded protein: CASIAFQRGSYEQYF.

This clonotype showed up just a few times. The chain couples TRBV19 to TRBJ1-1; D unresolved. V was trimmed by 3 bases and J by 3 bases, leaving 8 bases between them. CDR3 size: 13 residues. Germline values: CDR1 LNHDA, CDR2 SQIVND (reference sequence). CDR3 coding DNA: TGTGCCAGTAGTATGCCGGGGTACACTGAAGCTTTCTTT. It encodes CASSMPGYTEAFF.

The V and J genes are TRBV5-8 and TRBJ2-7; no definite D call. V lost 4 bases and J lost 5, with 10 bases in between. This CDR3 region has 12 residues. The germline CDR1 and CDR2 sequences are SGHTS and YDEGEE. Here the CDR3 DNA reads TGTGCCAGCAGCCCGCTAAGAAACGAGCAGTACTTC. It specifies CASSPLRNEQYF.

The chain is built from TRBV4-1 and TRBJ1-6; TRBD1 agrees at 8 bases. V lost 1 base to trimming and J lost 10 bases; unmatched junction nucleotides: 9. Germline CDR1 and CDR2: MGHRA and YSYEKL. The CDR3 is made up of 16 amino acids. In DNA, the CDR3 is TGCGCCAGCAGCCAAGTTTCGGCCAGGGGGCACTCACCCCTCCACTTT. As protein: CASSQVSARGHSPLHF.

The chain links TRBV7-6 to TRBJ1-2; D gene ambiguous. The CDR3 loop spans 16 amino acids. V was cut by 3 bases and J by 3 bases, with 17 bases left in between. Germline V CDR1 and CDR2: SGHVS, FNYEAQ. Here the CDR3 reads CASSFSLGKEDYGYTF. In DNA form, the CDR3 reads TGTGCCAGCAGCTTCTCCTTGGGCAAGGAGGACTATGGCTACACCTTC.

This chain links TRBV4-2 with TRBJ2-7, with 14 bases aligning to TRBD2. Germline loops: CDR1 LGHNA, CDR2 YNFKEQ. The V gene end was trimmed by 5 bases and the J gene end by 2 bases; junction bases not matched to a gene: 14. The CDR3 spans 19 residues. This CDR3 reads CASSSPGTSGGTRPYEQYF. CDR3 bases: TGTGCCAGCAGCTCCCCCGGGACTAGCGGGGGTACTAGACCCTACGAGCAGTACTTC.

This clonotype has at least ten counts. The V call is TRBV7-2, the J call TRBJ2-3; 9 bases are shared with TRBD1. The CDR3 has 16 amino acids. Per the germline V gene, CDR1 is SGHTA and CDR2 is FQGNSA. J was trimmed by 2 bases and V by 6 bases; bases with no gene match: 9. The CDR3 is CASRPGTGRPTDTQYF. The CDR3 DNA follows: TGTGCCAGCAGACCCGGGACAGGGCGGCCCACAGATACGCAGTATTTT.

This chain connects TRBV5-6 to TRBJ1-2; a possible D gene is TRBD1 (6 bases). V lost 0 bases and J lost 8, with 20 bases in between. Germline V CDR1 and CDR2: SGHDT, YYEEEE. This CDR3 has 16 amino acids. Written as DNA, the CDR3 is TGTGCCAGCAGCTTGGTTTTCAATACGGGGGCAGGGGGCTACACCTTC. It is translated as CASSLVFNTGAGGYTF. The whole variable domain, filled in from reference TRBV5-6 and TRBJ1-2, reads DAGVTQSPTHLIKTRGQQVTLRCSPKSGHDTVSWYQQALGQGPQFIFQYYEEEERQRGNFPDRFSGHQFPNYSSELNVNALLLGDSALYLCASSLVFNTGAGGYTFGSGTRLTVV.

V usage is TRBV11-2 and J usage is TRBJ1-2; D is possibly TRBD1 (6 bases). Between the trimmed V and J ends, which lost 4 bases and 8 bases, there was a span of 14 bases. Germline-derived CDR1 and CDR2 are SGHAT and FQNNGV. This CDR3 comprises 13 residues. The CDR3 DNA is TGTGCCAGCAGCTCCTTGACAGGTGCCGGCTACACCTTC. The encoded protein is CASSSLTGAGYTF.

In its sample, this clonotype was seen a few times. One end of the junction fails to match germline, which may point to a read error. The chain carries TRBV20-1 and TRBJ1-2, with D tentatively TRBD1 (5 bases). Germline V gene sequence: CDR1 DFQATT, CDR2 SNEGSKA (reference sequence). This CDR3 has 11 residues. The CDR3, as DNA: TGCACTGCTATAAGGGGATACGGCTACACCTTC. Its protein is CTAIRGYGYTF.

Concerning this clonotype: A much larger clone differs from this one at a single base, so this may be a read error. This CDR3 is missing its conserved last phenylalanine or tryptophan, likely due to a read error. The chain joins TRBV7-2 to TRBJ2-3, with 10 bases identical to TRBD1. Germline CDR1 SGHTA, CDR2 FQGNSA. This CDR3 is built from 16 residues. Germline trimming cut 6 bases from V and 2 bases from J; bases unmatched to any gene: 8. CDR3 residues: CASSTGTGAFTDTQYL. The CDR3 DNA follows: TGTGCCAGCAGTACCGGGACAGGGGCCTTCACAGATACGCAGTATTTG.

The V call is TRBV28, the J call TRBJ2-3, with 13 bases identical to TRBD2. V was pared by 6 bases and J by 2 bases, with 11 bases of the junction left unmatched. CDR1 and CDR2 (germline): MDHEN, SYDVKM. This CDR3 contains 18 residues. Here the CDR3 DNA reads TGTGCCAGCAGCACACGACTAGCGGGGGGCCCTTCCACAGATACGCAGTATTTT. It yields the protein CASSTRLAGGPSTDTQYF.

On this clonotype itself: The final CDR3 position lacks the conserved phenylalanine or tryptophan, pointing to a likely read error. This chain connects TRBV5-6 to TRBJ1-2, with 7 positions matching TRBD1. V was clipped by 4 bases and J by 4 bases; unmatched bases: 7. CDR3 length: 14 residues. CDR1 SGHDT and CDR2 YYEEEE come from the germline V gene. CDR3 region: CASSPSTGVYGYTL. DNA for the CDR3: TGTGCCAGCAGCCCCAGTACAGGGGTCTATGGCTACACCCTC.

This chain links TRBV15 with TRBJ1-1; possible D gene TRBD1, 5 bases. V was shortened by 0 bases and J by 1 base, with 9 bases between the two germline ends. Per the germline V gene, CDR1 is LNHNV and CDR2 is YYDKDF (reference sequence). This CDR3 is built from 15 residues. The CDR3 DNA reads TGTGCCACCAGCAGAGAAGGGGCCCGGAACACTGAAGCTTTCTTT. This sequence encodes CATSREGARNTEAFF.

This clonotype was observed many times. This rearrangement joins TRBV28 to TRBJ1-6; no clear D gene. Germline loops: CDR1 MDHEN, CDR2 SYDVKM. The ends were cut back, 1 base at V and 7 bases at J, with 11 bases in the middle. This CDR3 region has 15 residues. The CDR3: CASSLSGLGNSPLHF. The CDR3 bases are TGTGCCAGCAGTTTATCCGGGTTGGGGAATTCACCCCTCCACTTT.

This clonotype showed up just a few times. This chain links TRBV4-1 with TRBJ2-3, with D possibly matching TRBD2 (6 bases). This CDR3 is 14 amino acids long. Trimming took 1 base from V and 4 from J, leaving 9 bases between them. Germline V gene data show CDR1 as MGHRA and CDR2 as YSYEKL. The CDR3 bases are TGCGCCAGCAGCCAAGGACTAGGGGCAGATACGCAGTATTTT. Its protein is CASSQGLGADTQYF.

The V call is TRBV6-6, the J call TRBJ2-5; D ambiguous. Germline CDR1 is MNHNY and CDR2 is SVGAGI (reference sequence). Trimming shortened V by 0 bases and J by 2 bases, and 16 bases separated the two germline ends. The CDR3 has 17 residues. CDR3 amino acids: CASSYSGSASEQETQYF. CDR3 nucleotides: TGTGCCAGCAGTTACTCAGGTTCGGCTAGTGAACAAGAGACCCAGTACTTC.

The chain has TRBV24-1 and TRBJ2-3, with 7 positions matching TRBD2. Germline CDR1 and CDR2: KGHDR and SFDVKD. The V segment lost 9 bases and the J segment 0 bases; nucleotides outside the gene matches: 5. This CDR3 comprises 14 residues. CDR3 DNA sequence: TGTGCCACCGCGCGGGAGAGAAGCACAGATACGCAGTATTTT. Its translation is CATARERSTDTQYF.

The CDR3 DNA follows: TGTGCCAGCAGTTACTTGGGACTAGCTTCCCACGAGCAGTACTTC. Its protein product is CASSYLGLASHEQYF. The chain uses TRBV28 and TRBJ2-7; 9 bases line up with TRBD2. Germline assignment: CDR1 MDHEN and CDR2 SYDVKM. The CDR3 has 15 residues. V lost 4 bases and J lost 5; bases outside the gene matches: 9.

V and J are TRBV2 and TRBJ1-2; no clear D. CDR1 and CDR2 from the germline V gene are SNHLY and FYNNEI. V was shortened by 8 bases and J by 2 bases, with 15 bases between the two germline ends. The CDR3 sequence is 14 residues long. The CDR3 DNA sequence: TGTGCCAGCGGAACCGGACTGGGGAACTATGGCTACACCTTC. Translated, it gives CASGTGLGNYGYTF.

The chain couples TRBV7-2 to TRBJ2-1, with 9 bases identical to TRBD2. CDR3 size: 15 residues. Unmatched junction bases numbered 5, after V lost 1 base and J lost 7 bases. The V gene's germline CDR1 is SGHTA and CDR2 FQGNSA. The CDR3: CASSLDAGGVNEQFF. Here the CDR3 DNA reads TGTGCCAGCAGCTTAGACGCGGGAGGGGTGAATGAGCAGTTCTTC. Full variable domain (remainder filled in from reference TRBV7-2 and TRBJ2-1): GAGVSQSPSNKVTEKGKDVELRCDPISGHTALYWYRQSLGQGLEFLIYFQGNSAPDKSGLPSDRFSAERTGGSVSTLTIQRTQQEDSAVYLCASSLDAGGVNEQFFGPGTRLTVL.

This chain connects TRBV20-1 to TRBJ1-1, with no clear D. The V gene's germline CDR1 is DFQATT and CDR2 SNEGSKA (reference sequence). Trimming took off 4 bases at V and 1 base at J, with 16 bases between the two ends. The CDR3 consists of 15 residues. CDR3 sequence: CSAKDPLSGNTEAFF. The CDR3 DNA is TGCAGTGCTAAGGACCCACTATCCGGGAACACTGAAGCTTTCTTT.

This clonotype was recorded a few times. The chain recombines TRBV6-5 with TRBJ1-1; tentative D call: TRBD1 (6 bases). Germline CDR1 MNHEY, CDR2 SVGAGI. CDR3 size: 14 residues. The V and J ends lost 4 bases and 1 base respectively, with 10 bases between them. The CDR3 loop reads CASSFQGTNTEAFF. The CDR3 bases are TGTGCCAGCAGTTTCCAGGGGACGAACACTGAAGCTTTCTTT.

The CDR3 is CARSIGTGGLYEQYF. CDR3 DNA sequence: TGTGCCAGAAGCATTGGGACAGGCGGACTCTACGAGCAGTACTTC. The rearrangement joins TRBV5-3 to TRBJ2-7, with TRBD1 matching 8 bases. TRBV5-3 is known as an ORF, though its function is uncertain. V lost 4 bases, J lost 3 bases, and 9 bases stayed unmatched. The CDR3 has 15 residues.

This rearrangement joins TRBV12-3 or TRBV12-4 to TRBJ2-5; D might be TRBD1 or TRBD2, each matching 5 bases. The CDR3 runs to 14 residues. The V end lost 3 bases, the J end lost 5 bases, and 13 bases lay between the germline ends. CDR3 sequence reads: CASSLVAGSETQYF. The CDR3 DNA reads as TGTGCCAGCAGTTTGGTCGCAGGGAGTGAGACCCAGTACTTC.

This clonotype appeared a few times. The V and J genes are TRBV7-9 and TRBJ1-1; D is unclear. Trimming cost V 5 bases and J 6 bases, with 7 bases left between them. This CDR3 contains 11 residues. The V gene's germline CDR1 is SEHNR and CDR2 FQNEAQ (reference sequence). CDR3 nucleotide sequence: TGTGCCAGCAGCAGATCGGCTGAAGCTTTCTTT. It yields the protein CASSRSAEAFF.